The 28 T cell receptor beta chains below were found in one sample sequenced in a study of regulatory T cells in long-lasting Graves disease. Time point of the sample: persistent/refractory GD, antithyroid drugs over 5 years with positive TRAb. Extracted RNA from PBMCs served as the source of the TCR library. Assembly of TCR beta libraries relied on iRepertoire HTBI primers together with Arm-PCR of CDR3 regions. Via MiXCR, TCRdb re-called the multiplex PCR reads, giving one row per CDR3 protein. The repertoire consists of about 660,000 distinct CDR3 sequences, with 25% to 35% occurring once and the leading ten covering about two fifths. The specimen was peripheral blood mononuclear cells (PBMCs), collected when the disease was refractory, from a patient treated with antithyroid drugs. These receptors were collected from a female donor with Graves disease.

CDR3 protein: CASNPGGAWTEAFF. The CDR3 DNA sequence: TGTGCCAGCAACCCGGGAGGGGCTTGGACTGAAGCTTTCTTT. The rearrangement joins TRBV25-1 to TRBJ1-1; TRBD1 might be the D (5 bases). The CDR3 runs 14 residues. Trimming cost V 7 bases and J 5 bases, with 17 bases left between them. From germline, CDR1 is MGHDK and CDR2 SYGVNS.

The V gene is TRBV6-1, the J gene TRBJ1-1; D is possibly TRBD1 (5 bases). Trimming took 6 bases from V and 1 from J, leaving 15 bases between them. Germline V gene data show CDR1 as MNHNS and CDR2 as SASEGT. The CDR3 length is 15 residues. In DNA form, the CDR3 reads TGTGCCAGCAGAAAGCCCAGGGTGAGGAACACTGAAGCTTTCTTT. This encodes CASRKPRVRNTEAFF.

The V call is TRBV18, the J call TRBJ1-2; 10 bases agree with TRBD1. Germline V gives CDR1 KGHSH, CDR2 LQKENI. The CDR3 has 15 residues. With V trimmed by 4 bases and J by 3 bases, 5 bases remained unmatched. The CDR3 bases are TGTGCCAGCTCACTCGGACAGGGGGGTCACTATGGCTACACCTTC. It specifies CASSLGQGGHYGYTF.

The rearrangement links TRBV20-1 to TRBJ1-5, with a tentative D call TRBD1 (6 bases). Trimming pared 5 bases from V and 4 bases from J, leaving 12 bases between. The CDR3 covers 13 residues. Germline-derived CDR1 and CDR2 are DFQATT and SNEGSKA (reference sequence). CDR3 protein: CSAVDSPNQPQHF. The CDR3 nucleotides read TGCAGTGCTGTGGACAGTCCGAATCAGCCCCAGCATTTT.

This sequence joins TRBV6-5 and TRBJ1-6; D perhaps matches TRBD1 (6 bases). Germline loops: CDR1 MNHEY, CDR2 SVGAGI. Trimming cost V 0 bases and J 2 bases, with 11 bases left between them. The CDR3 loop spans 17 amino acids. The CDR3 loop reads CASSYSKGDTYNSPLHF. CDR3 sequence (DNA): TGTGCCAGCAGTTACTCGAAAGGGGACACCTATAATTCACCCCTCCACTTT.

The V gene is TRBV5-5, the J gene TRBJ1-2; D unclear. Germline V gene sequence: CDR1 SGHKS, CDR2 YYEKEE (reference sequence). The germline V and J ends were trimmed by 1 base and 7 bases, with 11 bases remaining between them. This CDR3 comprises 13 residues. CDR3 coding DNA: TGTGCCAGCAGCTTGAAAGGGTTTGGTGGCTACACCTTC. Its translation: CASSLKGFGGYTF.

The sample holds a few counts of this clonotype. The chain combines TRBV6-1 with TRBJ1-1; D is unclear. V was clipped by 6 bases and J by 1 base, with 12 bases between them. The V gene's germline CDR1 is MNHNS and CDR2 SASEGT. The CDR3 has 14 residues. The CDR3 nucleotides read TGTGCCAGCAGGAACGCCGGGGAGAACACTGAAGCTTTCTTT. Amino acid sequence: CASRNAGENTEAFF.

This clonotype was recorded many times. CDR3 sequence: CASSRLLTGWNTEAFF. The CDR3 bases are TGTGCCAGCAGCCGGCTGTTGACAGGTTGGAACACTGAAGCTTTCTTT. The chain recombines TRBV11-2 with TRBJ1-1, with TRBD1 as a possible D gene (6 bases). The germline V and J ends were trimmed by 5 bases and 1 base, with 17 bases remaining between them. This CDR3 region has 16 residues. Germline V CDR1 and CDR2: SGHAT, FQNNGV.

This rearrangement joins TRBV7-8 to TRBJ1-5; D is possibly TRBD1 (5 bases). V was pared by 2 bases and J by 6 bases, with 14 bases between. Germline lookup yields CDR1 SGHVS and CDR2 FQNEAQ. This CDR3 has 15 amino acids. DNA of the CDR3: TGTGCCAGCAGCTTATTCAGGGATGGTACTCAGCCCCAGCATTTT. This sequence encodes CASSLFRDGTQPQHF.

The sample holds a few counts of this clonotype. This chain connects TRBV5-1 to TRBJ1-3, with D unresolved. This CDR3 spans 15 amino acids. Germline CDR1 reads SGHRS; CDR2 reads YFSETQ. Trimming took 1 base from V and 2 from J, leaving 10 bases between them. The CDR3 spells CASSLSGGPGNTIYF. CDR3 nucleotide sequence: TGCGCCAGCAGCTTGTCGGGCGGCCCTGGAAACACCATATATTTT.

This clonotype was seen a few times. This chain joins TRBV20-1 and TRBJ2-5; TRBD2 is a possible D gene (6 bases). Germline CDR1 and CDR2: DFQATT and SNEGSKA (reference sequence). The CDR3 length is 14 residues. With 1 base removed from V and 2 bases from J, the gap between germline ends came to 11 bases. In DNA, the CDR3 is TGCAGTGCTAGAGGGGGCGGGGTTCAAGAGACCCAGTACTTC. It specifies CSARGGGVQETQYF.

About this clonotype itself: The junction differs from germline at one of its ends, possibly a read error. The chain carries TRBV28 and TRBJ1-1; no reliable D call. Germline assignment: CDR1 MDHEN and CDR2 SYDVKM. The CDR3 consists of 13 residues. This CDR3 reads CACRRSKNTEAFF. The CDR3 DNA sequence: TGTGCCTGCAGACGGTCCAAGAACACTGAAGCTTTCTTT.

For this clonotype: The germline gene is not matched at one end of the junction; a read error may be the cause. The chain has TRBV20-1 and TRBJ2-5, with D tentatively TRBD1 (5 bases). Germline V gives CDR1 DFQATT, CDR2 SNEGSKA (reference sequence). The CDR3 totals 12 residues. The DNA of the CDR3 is TGCGGTGCTATAGGGGCAGCGGAGACCCAGTACTTC. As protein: CGAIGAAETQYF.

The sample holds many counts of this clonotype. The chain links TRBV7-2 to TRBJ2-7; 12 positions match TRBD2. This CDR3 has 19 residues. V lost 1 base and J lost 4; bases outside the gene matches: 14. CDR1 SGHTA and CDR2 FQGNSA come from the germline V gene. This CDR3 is CASSLGRLASGRAGYEQYF. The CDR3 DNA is TGTGCCAGCAGCTTAGGTCGGCTGGCTAGCGGGAGGGCCGGGTACGAGCAGTACTTC.

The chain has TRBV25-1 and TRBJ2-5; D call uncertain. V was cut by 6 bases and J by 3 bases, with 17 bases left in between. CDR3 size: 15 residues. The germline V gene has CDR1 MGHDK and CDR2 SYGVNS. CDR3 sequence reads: CASSRWAEAKETQYF. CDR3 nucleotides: TGTGCCAGCAGCCGATGGGCCGAGGCCAAAGAGACCCAGTACTTC.

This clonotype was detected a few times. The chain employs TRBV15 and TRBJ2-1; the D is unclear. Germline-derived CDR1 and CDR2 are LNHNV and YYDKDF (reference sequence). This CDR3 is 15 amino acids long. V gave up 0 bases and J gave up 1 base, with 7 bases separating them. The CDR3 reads CATSRDLGSYNEQFF. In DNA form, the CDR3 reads TGTGCCACCAGCAGAGATCTGGGTTCCTACAATGAGCAGTTCTTC.

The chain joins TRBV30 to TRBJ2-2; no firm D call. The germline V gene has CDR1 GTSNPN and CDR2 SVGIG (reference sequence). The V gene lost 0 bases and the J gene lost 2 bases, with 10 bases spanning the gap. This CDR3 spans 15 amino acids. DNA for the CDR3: TGTGCCTGGAGTGTAAGTTTCAAAAACACCGGGGAGCTGTTTTTT. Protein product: CAWSVSFKNTGELFF.

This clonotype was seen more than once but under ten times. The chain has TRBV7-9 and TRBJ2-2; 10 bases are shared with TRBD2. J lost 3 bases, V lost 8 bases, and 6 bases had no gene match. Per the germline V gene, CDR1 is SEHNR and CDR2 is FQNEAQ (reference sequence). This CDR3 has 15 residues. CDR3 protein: CASLAGARYTGELFF. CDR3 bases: TGTGCCAGCCTAGCGGGAGCTAGGTACACCGGGGAGCTGTTTTTT.

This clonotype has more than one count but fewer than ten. In DNA form, the CDR3 reads TGTGCCAGCAGCCAGGAGACTAGCCAACAAGAGACCCAGTACTTC. Translated: CASSQETSQQETQYF. The V call is TRBV4-2, the J call TRBJ2-5; 7 bases are shared with TRBD2. This CDR3 spans 15 amino acids. The junction had 6 bases not matched to a gene; V was cut back by 3 bases and J by 2 bases. Germline CDR1 LGHNA, CDR2 YNFKEQ.

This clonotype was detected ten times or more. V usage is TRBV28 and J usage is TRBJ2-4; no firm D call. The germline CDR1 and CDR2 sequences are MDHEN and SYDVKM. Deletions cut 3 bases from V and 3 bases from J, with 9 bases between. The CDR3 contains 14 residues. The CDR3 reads CASSFSGVKNIQYF. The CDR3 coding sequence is TGTGCCAGCAGTTTTAGTGGGGTCAAAAACATTCAGTACTTC. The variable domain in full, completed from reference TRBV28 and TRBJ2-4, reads DVKVTQSSRYLVKRTGEKVFLECVQDMDHENMFWYRQDPGLGLRLIYFSYDVKMKEKGDIPEGYSVSREKKERFSLILESASTNQTSMYLCASSFSGVKNIQYFGAGTRLSVL.

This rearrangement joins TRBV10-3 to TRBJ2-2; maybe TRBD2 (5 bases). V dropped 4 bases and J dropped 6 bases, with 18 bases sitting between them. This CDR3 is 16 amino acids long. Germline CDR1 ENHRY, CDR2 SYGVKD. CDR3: CAISAGSADWAGELFF. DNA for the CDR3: TGTGCCATCAGTGCTGGGTCAGCGGATTGGGCCGGGGAGCTGTTTTTT.

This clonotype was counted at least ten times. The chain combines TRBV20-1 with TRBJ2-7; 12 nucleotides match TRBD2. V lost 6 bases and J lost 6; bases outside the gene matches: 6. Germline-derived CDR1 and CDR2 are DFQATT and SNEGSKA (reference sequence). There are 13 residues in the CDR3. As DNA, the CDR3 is TGCAGTGCCCGGACTAGCGGGACTCCCGAGCAGTACTTC. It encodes CSARTSGTPEQYF.

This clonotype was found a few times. In nucleotides, the CDR3 is TGTGCCAGCATCCGTGGGGCAGGGGGGAGTACTGAAGCTTTCTTT. Encoded protein: CASIRGAGGSTEAFF. The V and J genes are TRBV7-9 and TRBJ1-1, with 7 bases fitting TRBD1. CDR3 length equals 15 residues. V lost 7 bases to trimming and J lost 5 bases; unmatched junction nucleotides: 13. CDR1 is SEHNR and CDR2 is FQNEAQ in the germline V gene (reference sequence).

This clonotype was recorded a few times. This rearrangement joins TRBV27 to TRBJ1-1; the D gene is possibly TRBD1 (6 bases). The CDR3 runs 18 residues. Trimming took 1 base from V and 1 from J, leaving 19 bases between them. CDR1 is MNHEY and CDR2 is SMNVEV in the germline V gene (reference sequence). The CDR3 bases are TGTGCCAGCAGTTTATTAAAAGTGGAGGGGGTGGGGAACACTGAAGCTTTCTTT. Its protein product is CASSLLKVEGVGNTEAFF.

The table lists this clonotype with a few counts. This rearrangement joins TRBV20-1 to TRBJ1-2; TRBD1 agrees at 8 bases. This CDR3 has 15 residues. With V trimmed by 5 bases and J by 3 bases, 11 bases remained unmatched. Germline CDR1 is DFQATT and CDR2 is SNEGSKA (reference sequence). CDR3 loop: CSAYTGTGFDYGYTF. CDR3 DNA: TGCAGTGCTTACACCGGGACAGGATTCGACTATGGCTACACCTTC.

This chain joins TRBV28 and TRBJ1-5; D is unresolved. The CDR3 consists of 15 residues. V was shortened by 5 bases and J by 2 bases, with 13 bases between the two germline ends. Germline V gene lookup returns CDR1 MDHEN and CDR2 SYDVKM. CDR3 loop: CASSPHEEGNQPQHF. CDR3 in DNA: TGTGCCAGCAGTCCCCACGAGGAAGGCAATCAGCCCCAGCATTTT.

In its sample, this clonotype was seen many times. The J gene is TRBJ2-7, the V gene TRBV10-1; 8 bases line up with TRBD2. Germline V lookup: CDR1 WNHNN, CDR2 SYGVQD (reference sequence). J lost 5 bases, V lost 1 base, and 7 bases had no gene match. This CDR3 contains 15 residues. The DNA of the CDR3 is TGCGCCAGCAGTGAGTACGGAGCGGGAGTCCACGAGCAGTACTTC. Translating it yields CASSEYGAGVHEQYF.

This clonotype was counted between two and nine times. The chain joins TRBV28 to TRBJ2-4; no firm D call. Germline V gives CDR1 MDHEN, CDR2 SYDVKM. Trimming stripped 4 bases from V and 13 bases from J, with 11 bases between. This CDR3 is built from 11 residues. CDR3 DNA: TGTGCCAGCAGTTCGGGCCCTCCCCAGTACTTC. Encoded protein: CASSSGPPQYF. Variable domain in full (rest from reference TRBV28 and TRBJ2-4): DVKVTQSSRYLVKRTGEKVFLECVQDMDHENMFWYRQDPGLGLRLIYFSYDVKMKEKGDIPEGYSVSREKKERFSLILESASTNQTSMYLCASSSGPPQYFGAGTRLSVL.